These 17 T cell receptor beta chains came from one sample sequenced in a study of blood T cell repertoires in COVID-19. Sequencing was performed with immunoSEQ multiplex PCR; in TCRdb, only in-frame clones are kept and a portion is missing. The data show under 450,000 clones, 75% to 90% seen once. The source material was peripheral blood. These receptors were taken from a woman aged 35 to 49 with COVID-19, enrolled during active disease.

The genes are TRBV19 and TRBJ1-1, with TRBD1 identical over 7 bases. J gave up 1 base and V 4 bases, and 3 bases lay outside the gene matches. The CDR3 sequence is 14 residues long. The germline CDR1 and CDR2 sequences are LNHDA and SQIVND (reference sequence). Here the CDR3 reads CASSTWTGNTEAFF. CDR3 coding DNA: TGTGCCAGTAGTACCTGGACAGGGAACACTGAAGCTTTCTTT.

The rearrangement joins TRBV9 to TRBJ2-1, with TRBD2 matching 11 bases. In germline, CDR1 is SGDLS, CDR2 YYNGEE. The CDR3 is 19 amino acids. J gave up 6 bases and V 3 bases, and 17 bases lay outside the gene matches. In DNA, the CDR3 is TGTGCCAGCAGCGGAGGCCAACCCCTAACTAGCGGGAGAGTCAATGAGCAGTTCTTC. Amino acid sequence: CASSGGQPLTSGRVNEQFF.

The V call is TRBV19, the J call TRBJ1-3; 7 bases fit TRBD1. Germline loops: CDR1 LNHDA, CDR2 SQIVND (reference sequence). V was pared by 7 bases and J by 0 bases, with 3 bases of the junction left unmatched. The CDR3 has 14 amino acids. CDR3 DNA: TGTGCCAGTACCCGGGACAGCTCTGGAAACACCATATATTTT. Encoded protein: CASTRDSSGNTIYF.

This clone was picked up one time. The chain is built from TRBV4-1 and TRBJ2-3, with a tentative D call TRBD2 (5 bases). V was pared by 5 bases and J by 4 bases, with 10 bases between. Germline CDR1 MGHRA, CDR2 YSYEKL. The CDR3 has 13 amino acids. The CDR3 DNA is TGCGCCAGCAGCAAAGGACTGTCAGATACGCAGTATTTT. Translating it yields CASSKGLSDTQYF.

This sequence joins TRBV4-3 and TRBJ2-7; 8 bases match TRBD2. This CDR3 comprises 18 residues. Looked up from germline, CDR1 is LGHNA and CDR2 is YSLEER. V trimming: 0 bases; J trimming: 0 bases; junction bases outside the gene matches: 10. Here the CDR3 DNA reads TGCGCCAGCAGCCAAGAATGGGCTAGCGGGCGCTACTCCTACGAGCAGTACTTC. Amino acid sequence: CASSQEWASGRYSYEQYF.

V is TRBV4-1 and J is TRBJ2-6; possible D gene TRBD2, 6 bases. Germline loops: CDR1 MGHRA, CDR2 YSYEKL. The CDR3 sequence is 19 residues long. Trimming left V 4 bases short and J 0 bases short, with 19 bases between. CDR3 protein: CASSPRDSPYSSGANVLTF. The DNA for the CDR3 is TGCGCCAGCAGCCCCCGGGACTCACCCTATAGCTCTGGGGCCAACGTCCTGACTTTC.

CDR3 in DNA: TGTGCCAGCTCACCAACCGGGACAGGGGGCGACTACACCTTC. Its translation is CASSPTGTGGDYTF. The chain carries TRBV18 and TRBJ1-2; TRBD1 matches 12 bases. V was clipped by 2 bases and J by 10 bases; unmatched bases: 5. This CDR3 comprises 14 residues. Germline V gene data show CDR1 as KGHSH and CDR2 as LQKENI.

V is TRBV18 and J is TRBJ1-1; no reliable D call. This CDR3 is built from 13 residues. Trimming shortened V by 5 bases and J by 2 bases, and 9 bases separated the two germline ends. Per the germline V gene, CDR1 is KGHSH and CDR2 is LQKENI. The DNA of the CDR3 is TGTGCCAGCTCAGGTAGTGCAAACACTGAAGCTTTCTTT. Protein sequence: CASSGSANTEAFF. Together with reference TRBV18 and TRBJ1-1, the CDR3 gives the full variable domain: NAGVMQNPRHLVRRRGQEARLRCSPMKGHSHVYWYRQLPEEGLKFMVYLQKENIIDESGMPKERFSAEFPKEGPSILRIQQVVRGDSAAYFCASSGSANTEAFFGQGTRLTVV.

A few counts support this clone. The chain joins TRBV19 to TRBJ2-2; 10 nucleotides agree with TRBD2. CDR1 is LNHDA and CDR2 is SQIVND in the germline V gene (reference sequence). CDR3 length: 20 residues. J was trimmed by 4 bases and V by 5 bases; bases with no gene match: 19. CDR3 nucleotide sequence: TGTGCCAGTAGTTTGCGACTAGCGGGTCCACTAAGCGGGAGCACCGGGGAGCTGTTTTTT. This encodes CASSLRLAGPLSGSTGELFF.

CDR3 sequence: CATVHRQGGSYGYTF. As DNA, the CDR3 is TGTGCCACCGTACACCGACAGGGGGGTTCCTATGGCTACACCTTC. V usage is TRBV15 and J usage is TRBJ1-2, with 9 positions matching TRBD1. CDR1 and CDR2 from the germline V gene are LNHNV and YYDKDF (reference sequence). The CDR3 is 15 amino acids. The V and J ends lost 8 bases and 4 bases, in that order; junction bases with no gene match: 11.

This sequence joins TRBV12-5 and TRBJ2-7, with D perhaps TRBD2 (5 bases). In germline, CDR1 is LGHNT, CDR2 FRNRAP. Trimming cost V 8 bases and J 7 bases, with 21 bases left between them. This CDR3 has 14 amino acids. CDR3 bases: TGTGCTAGTTTCGGACGGGGTTTTTACGAGGAGCAGTACTTC. Its protein product is CASFGRGFYEEQYF.

This sequence joins TRBV7-8 and TRBJ2-1, with a possible D match to TRBD2 (5 bases). Trimming cost V 5 bases and J 5 bases, with 19 bases left between them. Germline CDR1 is SGHVS and CDR2 is FQNEAQ. The CDR3 consists of 16 residues. The CDR3 DNA is TGTGCCAGCAGCCGACTCGAAGGTAGCGTCGACAATGAGCAGTTCTTC. Its protein is CASSRLEGSVDNEQFF.

V and J are TRBV6-5 and TRBJ2-2; D call uncertain. This CDR3 region has 12 residues. The germline V gene encodes CDR1 MNHEY and CDR2 SVGAGI. Trimming removed 4 bases at V and 4 bases at J, with 4 bases between. The CDR3 spells CASSSTTGELFF. The CDR3 nucleotides read TGTGCCAGCAGTTCTACCACCGGGGAGCTGTTTTTT.

V usage is TRBV15 and J usage is TRBJ1-5; D is undetermined. In germline, CDR1 is LNHNV, CDR2 YYDKDF (reference sequence). V dropped 5 bases and J dropped 4 bases, with 9 bases sitting between them. This CDR3 contains 13 residues. In DNA, the CDR3 is TGTGCCACCAGCCGCGTCATTAATCAGCCCCAGCATTTT. It yields the protein CATSRVINQPQHF.

The genes are TRBV11-2 and TRBJ2-5; D ambiguous. From germline, CDR1 is SGHAT and CDR2 FQNNGV. The CDR3 is 13 amino acids. V was trimmed by 2 bases and J by 2 bases, leaving 6 bases between them. The CDR3 spells CASSLQTQETQYF. The CDR3 region has the DNA TGTGCCAGCAGCTTACAGACACAAGAGACCCAGTACTTC.

Here the CDR3 reads CAISELQQETQYF. The CDR3 nucleotides read TGTGCCATCAGTGAATTACAACAAGAGACCCAGTACTTC. V usage is TRBV10-3 and J usage is TRBJ2-5; unclear D gene. Germline V CDR1 and CDR2: ENHRY, SYGVKD. V lost 3 bases and J lost 2, with 7 bases in between. The CDR3 has 13 residues.

J is TRBJ2-1 and V is TRBV24-1; possible D gene TRBD2, 6 bases. Germline CDR1 KGHDR, CDR2 SFDVKD. This CDR3 region has 15 residues. The germline V and J ends were trimmed by 5 bases and 4 bases, with 14 bases remaining between them. CDR3 in DNA: TGTGCCACCAGTGGGGAGGAAGACCTATACAATGAGCAGTTCTTC. Translated: CATSGEEDLYNEQFF.